Below, one T cell receptor beta chain is given with its context. The antigen is not known. With 3 bases removed from V and 1 base from J, the gap between germline ends came to 7 bases. The CDR3 runs 13 residues. CDR1 and CDR2 (germline): SGHRS, YFSETQ. This entry is derived from a study of T cell repertoires in aging, cancer and after chemotherapy. Study findings and constraints: Rebound thymic output was suggested by rising median generation probability during chemotherapy in each cancer cohort.

The template was genomic DNA from peripheral blood, not RNA. A mixed TRB-A/B primer pool amplified rearranged TRB by multiplex touch-down PCR. TCRdb itself ran the multiplex PCR reads through MiXCR, one entry per CDR3 protein. The profile shows approximately 13,000 distinct CDR3 sequences, about 25% of them singletons. V is TRBV5-1 and J is TRBJ1-1; no clear D gene. The receptor was derived from a human donor in good health. Specimen: blood. The CDR3 spells CASSSTRNTEAFF. The CDR3 nucleotides read TGCGCCAGCAGCTCTACTAGGAACACTGAAGCTTTCTTT. The whole variable domain, filled in from reference TRBV5-1 and TRBJ1-1, reads KAGVTQTPRYLIKTRGQQVTLSCSPISGHRSVSWYQQTPGQGLQFLFEYFSETQRNKGNFPGRFSGRQFSNSRSEMNVSTLELGDSALYLCASSSTRNTEAFFGQGTRLTVV.